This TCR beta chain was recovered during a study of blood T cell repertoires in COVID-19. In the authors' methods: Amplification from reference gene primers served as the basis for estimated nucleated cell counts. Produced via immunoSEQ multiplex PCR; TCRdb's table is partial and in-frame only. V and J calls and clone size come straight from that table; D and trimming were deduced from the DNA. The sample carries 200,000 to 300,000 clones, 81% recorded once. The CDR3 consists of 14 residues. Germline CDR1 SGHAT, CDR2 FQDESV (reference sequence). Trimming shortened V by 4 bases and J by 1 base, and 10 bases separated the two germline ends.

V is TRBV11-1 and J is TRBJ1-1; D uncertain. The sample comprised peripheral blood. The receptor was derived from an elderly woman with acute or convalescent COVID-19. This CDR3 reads CASSSGLTNTEAFF. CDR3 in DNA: TGTGCCAGCAGCTCAGGACTCACGAACACTGAAGCTTTCTTT.